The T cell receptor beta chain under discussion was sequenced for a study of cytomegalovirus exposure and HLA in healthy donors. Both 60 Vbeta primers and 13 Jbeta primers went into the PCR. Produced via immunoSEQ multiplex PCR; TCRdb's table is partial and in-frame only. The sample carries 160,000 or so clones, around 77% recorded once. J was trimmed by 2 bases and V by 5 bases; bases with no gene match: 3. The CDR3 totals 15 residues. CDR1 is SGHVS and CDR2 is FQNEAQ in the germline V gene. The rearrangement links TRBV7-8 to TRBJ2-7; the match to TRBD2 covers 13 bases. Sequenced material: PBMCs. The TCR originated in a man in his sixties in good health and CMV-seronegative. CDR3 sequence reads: CASSQLAGGPYEQYF. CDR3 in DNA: TGTGCCAGCAGCCAACTAGCGGGAGGGCCCTACGAGCAGTACTTC.